This entry lists 19 T cell receptor beta chains sequenced from one sample in a study of blood T cells in healthy people across ages. Primed by a sample-barcoded 5' primer and a J-beta primer mix, a second PCR proceeded for 7 to 11 cycles. TCRdb re-analysed the 5' RACE reads in MiXCR, keeping a single row per CDR3 protein. The sample has 1.5 million to 2 million distinct CDR3 sequences; roughly 52% are singletons. Material: blood. The receptor source for this set is a woman aged 40 to 50 in good health.

This clonotype was counted a single time. The V and J genes are TRBV29-1 and TRBJ1-1; unclear D gene. CDR1 is SQVTM, CDR2 ANQGSEA, per germline. V lost 4 bases and J lost 5, with 11 bases in between. The CDR3 contains 12 residues. CDR3 nucleotide sequence: TGCAGCGTTGCCGGGTGGAGAACTGAAGCTTTCTTT. Translated, it gives CSVAGWRTEAFF.

The rearrangement uses TRBV21-1 and TRBJ1-6; TRBD1 reflects the table's D call only, with no check against the DNA. TRBV21-1 counts as a pseudogene. The CDR3 covers 13 residues. CDR3 amino acids: CASSNPENSPLHF. The CDR3 nucleotides are TGTGCCAGCAGCAACCCGGAGAATTCACCCCTCCACTTT.

This clonotype came up a few times. This rearrangement joins TRBV29-1 to TRBJ1-2; D is unresolved. The length of the CDR3 is 12 residues. Germline V gene lookup returns CDR1 SQVTM and CDR2 ANQGSEA. V was clipped by 7 bases and J by 3 bases, with 12 bases between them. CDR3 region: CSAEGNYYGYTF. CDR3 bases: TGCAGCGCCGAAGGCAATTACTATGGCTACACCTTC.

V gene TRBV11-3 combines with J gene TRBJ2-1; 8 bases match TRBD2. Trimming took 6 bases from V and 15 from J; bases not matched to a gene: 19. This CDR3 is 15 amino acids long. The germline gives CDR1 SGHNT, CDR2 YENEEA. The CDR3 is CASRSGGAHLDTPFF. As DNA, the CDR3 is TGTGCCAGCAGATCCGGGGGGGCCCATTTAGATACTCCGTTCTTC.

The CDR3 nucleotides read TGCGCCAGCAGCCAAAACCCACAGGGGGTTTCATGGAACGATGAGCAGTTCTTC. Its protein product is CASSQNPQGVSWNDEQFF. The J gene is TRBJ2-1, the V gene TRBV4-1, with TRBD1 identical over 8 bases. V trimming: 2 bases; J trimming: 8 bases; junction bases outside the gene matches: 17. Germline loops: CDR1 MGHRA, CDR2 YSYEKL. The CDR3 covers 18 residues.

The V gene is TRBV7-2, the J gene TRBJ1-2; TRBD1 aligns across 10 bases. The V gene's germline CDR1 is SGHTA and CDR2 FQGNSA. This CDR3 has 20 amino acids. Losses at the gene ends were 5 bases for V and 0 bases for J; bases not matched to a gene: 18. CDR3 in amino acids: CASSQTPGQGHLRPNYGYTF. In nucleotides, the CDR3 is TGTGCCAGCAGCCAAACACCGGGACAGGGGCATCTTCGACCTAACTATGGCTACACCTTC.

The chain carries TRBV28 and TRBJ1-2; no clear D gene. With 6 bases removed from V and 8 bases from J, the gap between germline ends came to 16 bases. The germline CDR1 and CDR2 sequences are MDHEN and SYDVKM. This CDR3 contains 13 residues. The CDR3 region is CASSRPGLPGYTF. The CDR3 region has the DNA TGTGCCAGCAGCCGCCCCGGACTCCCCGGCTACACCTTC.

This rearrangement joins TRBV29-1 to TRBJ1-1; TRBD1 is a possible D gene (5 bases). The CDR3 length is 14 residues. Germline CDR1 reads SQVTM; CDR2 reads ANQGSEA. The germline V and J ends were trimmed by 3 bases and 5 bases, with 16 bases remaining between them. CDR3 coding DNA: TGCAGCGTTGATACGGCCAGGGCTGGAACTGAAGCTTTCTTT. As protein: CSVDTARAGTEAFF.

The chain employs TRBV10-1 and TRBJ2-5; tentatively, D is TRBD1 or TRBD2 (5 bases each). CDR3 length: 13 residues. V lost 2 bases, J lost 7 bases, and 11 bases lay in between. Germline CDR1 is WNHNN and CDR2 is SYGVQD (reference sequence). CDR3 nucleotides: TGCGCCAGCAGTGAGCGGGACCTGGGGACCCAGTACTTC. Translating gives CASSERDLGTQYF.

This sequence joins TRBV21-1 and TRBJ1-6. TRBV21-1 is marked as a pseudogene. The CDR3 length is 11 residues. The CDR3 here is CASSDVRPLHF. The CDR3 coding sequence is TGTGCCAGCAGCGACGTAAGGCCCCTCCACTTT.

This clonotype was recorded many times. The chain employs TRBV24-1 and TRBJ2-3; possible D gene TRBD1, 6 bases. V lost 4 bases and J lost 7, with 17 bases in between. The CDR3 is 15 amino acids. Germline V lookup: CDR1 KGHDR, CDR2 SFDVKD. For the CDR3, the DNA is TGTGCCACCAGTGAGAGACGGGACATTCGTCATACGCAGTATTTT. It encodes CATSERRDIRHTQYF.

The chain is built from TRBV2 and TRBJ2-5, with TRBD1 matching 8 bases. Trimming removed 6 bases from V and 1 base from J; junction bases left unmatched: 10. The CDR3 consists of 16 residues. Germline assignment: CDR1 SNHLY and CDR2 FYNNEI. CDR3: CASSVLATGVQETQYF. The DNA of the CDR3 is TGTGCCAGCAGCGTCCTAGCGACAGGGGTCCAAGAGACCCAGTACTTC.

This clonotype was observed a handful of times. The chain links TRBV25-1 to TRBJ2-1; 12 positions match TRBD2. CDR1 is MGHDK, CDR2 SYGVNS, per germline. CDR3 length: 14 residues. The V gene end was trimmed by 8 bases and the J gene end by 4 bases; junction bases not matched to a gene: 3. The CDR3 is CASGGTSGYNEQFF. In DNA, the CDR3 is TGTGCCAGCGGCGGGACTAGCGGGTACAATGAGCAGTTCTTC.

The rearrangement links TRBV7-8 to TRBJ2-3, with no clear D. The V end was cut by 7 bases, the J end by 3 bases, with 17 bases between. Germline V gives CDR1 SGHVS, CDR2 FQNEAQ. The CDR3 is 15 residues long. The CDR3 DNA sequence: TGTGCCAGCATTACCGACCGGGTCTTAACAGATACGCAGTATTTT. Encoded protein: CASITDRVLTDTQYF.

This clonotype was detected only a few times. This rearrangement joins TRBV4-2 to TRBJ2-5; the D gene is possibly TRBD1 (5 bases). V lost 2 bases, J lost 4 bases, and 11 bases lay in between. The CDR3 length is 14 residues. Germline V gene lookup returns CDR1 LGHNA and CDR2 YNFKEQ. The chain's CDR3 is CASSQSAQGETQYF. DNA for the CDR3: TGTGCCAGCAGCCAATCCGCCCAGGGAGAGACCCAGTACTTC.

In its sample, this clonotype was seen a few times. The chain recombines TRBV13 with TRBJ2-5, with D possibly being TRBD1 (7 bases). CDR3 length: 14 amino acids. Germline assignment: CDR1 PRHDT and CDR2 FYEKMQ (reference sequence). V was pared by 4 bases and J by 5 bases, with 14 bases between. The CDR3 loop is CASSSNSGGETQYF. The CDR3 nucleotides read TGTGCCAGCAGCTCTAATTCAGGGGGGGAGACCCAGTACTTC.

CDR3 in amino acids: CASREWGAAKNIQYF. Here the CDR3 DNA reads TGTGCCAGCAGAGAGTGGGGGGCAGCCAAAAACATTCAGTACTTC. This chain joins TRBV7-2 and TRBJ2-4, with D perhaps being TRBD1 or TRBD2 (6 bases each). Trimming shortened V by 6 bases and J by 0 bases, and 12 bases separated the two germline ends. The CDR3 is 15 residues long. Germline lookup yields CDR1 SGHTA and CDR2 FQGNSA.

The sample holds a few counts of this clonotype. The V and J genes are TRBV5-1 and TRBJ2-5, with D maybe TRBD2 (6 bases). Germline-derived CDR1 and CDR2 are SGHRS and YFSETQ. Trimming cost V 4 bases and J 1 base, with 14 bases left between them. This CDR3 region has 15 residues. The CDR3 sequence: CASSNIGGLQETQYF. CDR3 coding DNA: TGCGCCAGCAGCAACATTGGGGGACTCCAAGAGACCCAGTACTTC.

The rearrangement joins TRBV6-6 to TRBJ2-7, with 7 bases identical to TRBD1. V shed 5 bases, J shed 0 bases, and the junction held 4 bases outside the gene matches. Germline-derived CDR1 and CDR2 are MNHNY and SVGAGI (reference sequence). This CDR3 contains 14 residues. The CDR3 nucleotides read TGTGCCAGCAGTCAGGGACAGACCTCCTACGAGCAGTACTTC. Translation gives CASSQGQTSYEQYF.